This TCR beta chain derives from a study of T cells in Graves' hyperthyroidism and ophthalmopathy. General study points: Most thyroid clonotypes that were expanded above 0.001 also turned up in blood.

Hyperthyroidism had been newly diagnosed in patients aged 18 to 65, and its duration was under 2 months. Diagnoses were made from clinical symptoms, serum measures (thyroxine and TRAb), thyroid ultrasound and orbital computed tomography. PBMCs were obtained from 10 ml fresh peripheral blood. This clonotype was found many times. What it binds is not known. CDR3 length: 15 residues. Losses at the gene ends were 0 bases for V and 10 bases for J; bases not matched to a gene: 8. Germline-derived CDR1 and CDR2 are KGHSH and LQKENI. Amplified regions were TCR beta CDR3 sequences from RNA transcripts. An initial round of RT-PCR targeting the TCR CDR3 relied on the HTBI primer set. TCRdb analysed the multiplex PCR reads with MiXCR anew, one entry per CDR3 protein. This table holds fewer than 900,000 distinct CDR3 sequences, over 15% found once.

This TCR was sampled from a woman in her forties or fifties with Graves' hyperthyroidism that later progressed to Graves' ophthalmopathy. The chain recombines TRBV18 with TRBJ2-1; 8 nucleotides align to TRBD1. Specimen: blood. Written as DNA, the CDR3 is TGTGCCAGCTCACCACCCCCGACAGGGGCGCGCGAGCAGTTCTTC. Its protein is CASSPPPTGAREQFF.